This record covers a single T cell receptor beta chain. Antigen specificity is unknown. This sample was taken from a study of cytomegalovirus exposure and HLA in healthy donors. V shed 5 bases and J 6 bases; nucleotides not matched to a gene: 9. The CDR3 totals 16 residues. Germline V CDR1 and CDR2: SGHTA, FQGNSA. Libraries were prepared by immunoSEQ multiplex PCR; TCRdb keeps only in-frame clonotypes and omits some of them. The table has about 120,000 clones, around nine tenths seen once; the top ten hold under 6.5%. General study results and limits: In vitro assays verified that three CMV-associated chains recognized CMV antigens specifically.

This TCR derives from a young woman in good health and CMV-seropositive. Input material: PBMCs. The rearrangement uses TRBV7-2 and TRBJ2-1, with 11 positions matching TRBD2. The CDR3 loop is CASSLSTSGIFNEQFF. DNA of the CDR3: TGTGCCAGCAGCCTTTCGACTAGCGGGATTTTCAATGAGCAGTTCTTC.